This TCR beta chain stems from a study of T cells in localized non-small cell lung cancer. V gave up 3 bases and J gave up 1 base; unmatched junction bases: 4. The CDR3 has 17 residues. CDR1 is SGHTA, CDR2 FQGNSA, per germline. Using immunoSEQ multiplex PCR, the repertoire was profiled, and TCRdb retains in-frame clones only, with some absent. The sample contains about 40,000 clones, 70% to 90% of which appear only once. Study results and limitations: Uninvolved adjacent lung showed higher T cell clonality than tumor. Higher adjacent-lung clonality was associated with shorter survival. Across samples, adjacent lung featured a median approximately 56 of the top 100 tumor clones. Sequencing was restricted to one tumor region; therefore, heterogeneity remains possible.

This clone was seen only a few times. Antigen: not known. The sequenced sample was peripheral blood, obtained before any cancer treatment. V gene TRBV7-2 combines with J gene TRBJ2-6, with 9 bases fitting TRBD1. This clonotype was sampled from a man aged 18 to 49 with stage I lung adenocarcinoma. The CDR3 DNA reads TGTGCCAGCAGCTTGGGACAGGGTGCGTCTGGGGCCAACGTCCTGACTTTC. Residues: CASSLGQGASGANVLTF.